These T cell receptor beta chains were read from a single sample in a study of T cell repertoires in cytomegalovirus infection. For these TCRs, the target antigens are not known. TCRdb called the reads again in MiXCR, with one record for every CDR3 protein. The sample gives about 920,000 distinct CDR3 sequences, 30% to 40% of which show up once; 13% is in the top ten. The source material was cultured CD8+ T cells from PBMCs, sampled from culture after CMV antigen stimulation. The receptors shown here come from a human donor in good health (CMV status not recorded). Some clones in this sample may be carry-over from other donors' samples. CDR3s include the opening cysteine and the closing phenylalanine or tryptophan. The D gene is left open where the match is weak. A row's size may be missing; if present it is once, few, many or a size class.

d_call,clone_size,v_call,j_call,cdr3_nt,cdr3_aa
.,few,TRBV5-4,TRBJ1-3,TGTGCCAGCAGCCCAGATACAGGGTTCGGAAACACCATATATTTT,CASSPDTGFGNTIYF
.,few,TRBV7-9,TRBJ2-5,TGTGCCAGCAGCTTAGGCCCACAGGGTTTGGAGACCCAGTACTTC,CASSLGPQGLETQYF
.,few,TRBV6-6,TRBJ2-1,TGTGCCAGCAGTTCCAACATCCTTGGGGACGACTACAATGAGCAGTTCTTC,CASSSNILGDDYNEQFF
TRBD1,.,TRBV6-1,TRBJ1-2,TGTGCCAGCATCTTGTCAGGACAGGAGTCCTATGACTACACCTTC,CASILSGQESYDYTF
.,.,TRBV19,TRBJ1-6,TGTGCCAGTAGTATTGCACAGTATAATTCACCCCTCCACTTT,CASSIAQYNSPLHF
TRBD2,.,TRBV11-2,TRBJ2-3,TGTGCCAGCAGCTGGGTACTAGCGGACACAGATACGCAGTATTTT,CASSWVLADTDTQYF
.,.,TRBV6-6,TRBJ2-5,TGTGCCAGCAGTTACGCGCCCGGAGAGACCCAGTACTTC,CASSYAPGETQYF
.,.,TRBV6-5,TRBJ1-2,TGTGCCAGCAGTCCCGGATCCGGGCTTATCTATGGCTACACCTTC,CASSPGSGLIYGYTF
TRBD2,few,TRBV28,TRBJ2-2,TGTGCCAGCAGTTTATGGCGGGGGGGCGCTGAGCTGTTTTTT,CASSLWRGGAELFF
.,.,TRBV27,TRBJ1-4,TGTGCCAGCAGTTTATCGCCAGGGCTGGGAGAAAAACTGTTTTTT,CASSLSPGLGEKLFF
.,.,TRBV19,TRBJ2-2,TGTGCCACCGCCGGGGTAGCCGGGGAGCTGTTTTTT,CATAGVAGELFF
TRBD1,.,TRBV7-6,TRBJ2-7,TGTGCCAGCACCCTAAGGACAGGGAGCGGCGAGCAGTACTTC,CASTLRTGSGEQYF
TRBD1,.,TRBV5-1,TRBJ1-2,TGCGCCAGCAGATTTAGGTACCGGGACAGGGAAAACGGCTACACCTTC,CASRFRYRDRENGYTF
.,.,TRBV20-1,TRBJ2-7,TGCAGTGCTAGAGATAGGTCCTACGAGCAGTACTTC,CSARDRSYEQYF
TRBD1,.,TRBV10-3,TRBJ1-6,TGTGCCATCAGTGATCATGGGACAGGGGGGTCACCCCTCCACTTT,CAISDHGTGGSPLHF
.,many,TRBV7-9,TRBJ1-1,TGTGCCAGCAGCTTTACCGGGCCCCGGGGCACTGAAGCTTTCTTT,CASSFTGPRGTEAFF
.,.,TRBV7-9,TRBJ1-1,TGTGCCAGCAGCCTTCTGGGGTCGGGGACGAAGAACACTGAAGCTTTCTTT,CASSLLGSGTKNTEAFF
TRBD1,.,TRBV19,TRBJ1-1,TGTGCCAGTAGTACTTGGGACAGGCCTGAAGCTTTCTTT,CASSTWDRPEAFF
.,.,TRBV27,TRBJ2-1,TGTGCCAGCAGTTTTTTTTCAGGGGAGTATGAGCAGTTCTTC,CASSFFSGEYEQFF
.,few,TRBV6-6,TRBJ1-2,TGTGCCAGCAGTTACGACGGGGTAAAGGGCTACACCTTC,CASSYDGVKGYTF
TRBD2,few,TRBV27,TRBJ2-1,TGTGCCAGCAGTTTATATGGGACTAGCGGGGGGGCCGGGCAGTTCTTC,CASSLYGTSGGAGQFF
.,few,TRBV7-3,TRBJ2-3,TGTGCCAGCAGCTTAACGGCCGGGGGCCTCTTAGGTACGCAGTATTTT,CASSLTAGGLLGTQYF